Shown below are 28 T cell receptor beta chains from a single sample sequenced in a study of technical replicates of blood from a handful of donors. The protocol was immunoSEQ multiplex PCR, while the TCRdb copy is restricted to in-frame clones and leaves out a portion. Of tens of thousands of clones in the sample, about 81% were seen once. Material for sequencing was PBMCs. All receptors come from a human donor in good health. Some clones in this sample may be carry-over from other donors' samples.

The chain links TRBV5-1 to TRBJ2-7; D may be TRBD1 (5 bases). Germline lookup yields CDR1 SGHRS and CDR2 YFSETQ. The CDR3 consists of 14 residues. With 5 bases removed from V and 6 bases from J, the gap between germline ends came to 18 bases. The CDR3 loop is CASRIETVTPEQYF. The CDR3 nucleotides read TGCGCCAGCAGGATTGAGACAGTTACGCCCGAGCAGTACTTC.

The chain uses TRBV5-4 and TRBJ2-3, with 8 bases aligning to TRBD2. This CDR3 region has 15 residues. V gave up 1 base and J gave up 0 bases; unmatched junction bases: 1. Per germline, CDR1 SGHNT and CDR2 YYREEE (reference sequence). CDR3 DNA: TGTGCCAGCAGCTTGTCTAGCGGGAGCACAGATACGCAGTATTTT. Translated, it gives CASSLSSGSTDTQYF.

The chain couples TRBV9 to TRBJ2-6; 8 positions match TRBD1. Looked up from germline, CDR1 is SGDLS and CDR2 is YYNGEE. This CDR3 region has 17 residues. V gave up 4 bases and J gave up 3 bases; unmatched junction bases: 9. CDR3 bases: TGTGCCAGCAGCCCTCGGGGGACAGGTCTTGGGGCCAACGTCCTGACTTTC. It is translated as CASSPRGTGLGANVLTF.

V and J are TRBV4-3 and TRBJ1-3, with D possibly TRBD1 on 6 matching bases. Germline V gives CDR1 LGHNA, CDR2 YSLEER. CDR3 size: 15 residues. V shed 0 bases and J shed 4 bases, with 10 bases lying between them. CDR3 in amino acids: CASSQDRGIGNTIYF. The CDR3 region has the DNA TGCGCCAGCAGCCAAGACAGGGGAATAGGAAACACCATATATTTT.

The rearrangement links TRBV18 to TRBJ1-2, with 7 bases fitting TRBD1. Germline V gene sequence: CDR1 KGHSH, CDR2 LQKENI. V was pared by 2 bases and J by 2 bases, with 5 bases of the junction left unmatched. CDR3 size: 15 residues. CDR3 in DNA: TGTGCCAGCTCACCAGTACGGGGACAGAACTATGGCTACACCTTC. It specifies CASSPVRGQNYGYTF. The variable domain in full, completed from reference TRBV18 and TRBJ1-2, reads NAGVMQNPRHLVRRRGQEARLRCSPMKGHSHVYWYRQLPEEGLKFMVYLQKENIIDESGMPKERFSAEFPKEGPSILRIQQVVRGDSAAYFCASSPVRGQNYGYTFGSGTRLTVV.

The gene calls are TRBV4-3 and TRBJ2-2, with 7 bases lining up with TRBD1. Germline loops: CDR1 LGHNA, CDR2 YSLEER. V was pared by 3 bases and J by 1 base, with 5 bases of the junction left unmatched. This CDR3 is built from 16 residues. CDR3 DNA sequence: TGCGCCAGCAGCCAGCCTAGGACAGGGAACACCGGGGAGCTGTTTTTT. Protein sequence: CASSQPRTGNTGELFF.

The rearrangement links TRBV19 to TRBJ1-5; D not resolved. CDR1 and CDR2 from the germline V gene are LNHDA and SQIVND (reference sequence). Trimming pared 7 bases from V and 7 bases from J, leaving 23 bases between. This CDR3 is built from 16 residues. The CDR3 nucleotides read TGTGCCAGTACCCCGGAAGGTCGAGGGTTGGACCAGCCCCAGCATTTT. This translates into CASTPEGRGLDQPQHF.

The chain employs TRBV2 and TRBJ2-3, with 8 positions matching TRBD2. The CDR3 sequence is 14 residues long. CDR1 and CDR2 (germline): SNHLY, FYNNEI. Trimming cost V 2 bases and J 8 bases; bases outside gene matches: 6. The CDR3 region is CASSEREGRGTQYF. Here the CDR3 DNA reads TGTGCCAGCAGTGAACGGGAGGGCCGTGGTACGCAGTATTTT.

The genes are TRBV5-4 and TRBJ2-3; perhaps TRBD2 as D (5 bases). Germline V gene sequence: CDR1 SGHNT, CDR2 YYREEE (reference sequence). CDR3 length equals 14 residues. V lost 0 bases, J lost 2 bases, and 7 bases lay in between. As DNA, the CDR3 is TGTGCCAGCAGCTTGGAGCGGTACACAGATACGCAGTATTTT. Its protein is CASSLERYTDTQYF.

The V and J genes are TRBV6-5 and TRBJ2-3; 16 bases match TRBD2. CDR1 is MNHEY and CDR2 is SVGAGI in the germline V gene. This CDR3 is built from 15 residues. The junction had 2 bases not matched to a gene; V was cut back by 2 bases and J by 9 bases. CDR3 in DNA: TGTGCCAGCAGTTACCCGGGACTAGCGGGAGGGACGCAGTATTTT. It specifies CASSYPGLAGGTQYF.

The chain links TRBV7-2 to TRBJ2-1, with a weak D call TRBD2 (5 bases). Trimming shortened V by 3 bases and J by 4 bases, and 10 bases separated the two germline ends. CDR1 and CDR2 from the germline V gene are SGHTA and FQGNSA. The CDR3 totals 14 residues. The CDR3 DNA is TGTGCCAGCAGCTTTTTAGGAGGTTACAATGAGCAGTTCTTC. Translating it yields CASSFLGGYNEQFF.

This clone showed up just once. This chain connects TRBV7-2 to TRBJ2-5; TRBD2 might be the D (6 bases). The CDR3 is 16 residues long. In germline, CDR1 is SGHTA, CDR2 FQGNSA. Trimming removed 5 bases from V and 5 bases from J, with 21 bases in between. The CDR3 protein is CASSPPGRPRGETQYF. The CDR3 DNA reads TGTGCCAGCAGCCCCCCGGGACGGCCCCGGGGGGAGACCCAGTACTTC. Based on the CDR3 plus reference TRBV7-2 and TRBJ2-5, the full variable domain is GAGVSQSPSNKVTEKGKDVELRCDPISGHTALYWYRQSLGQGLEFLIYFQGNSAPDKSGLPSDRFSAERTGGSVSTLTIQRTQQEDSAVYLCASSPPGRPRGETQYFGPGTRLLVL.

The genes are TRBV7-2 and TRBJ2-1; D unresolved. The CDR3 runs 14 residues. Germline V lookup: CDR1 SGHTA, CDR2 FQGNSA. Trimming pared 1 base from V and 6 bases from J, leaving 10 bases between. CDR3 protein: CASSLGLVVNEQFF. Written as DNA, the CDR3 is TGTGCCAGCAGCTTAGGGCTAGTGGTCAATGAGCAGTTCTTC.

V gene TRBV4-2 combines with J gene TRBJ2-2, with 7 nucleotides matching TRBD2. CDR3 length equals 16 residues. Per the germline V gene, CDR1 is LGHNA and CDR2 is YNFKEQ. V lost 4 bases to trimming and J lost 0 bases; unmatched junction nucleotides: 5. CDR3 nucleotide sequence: TGTGCCAGCAGCCGCCCGACTAGCTCGAACACCGGGGAGCTGTTTTTT. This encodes CASSRPTSSNTGELFF.

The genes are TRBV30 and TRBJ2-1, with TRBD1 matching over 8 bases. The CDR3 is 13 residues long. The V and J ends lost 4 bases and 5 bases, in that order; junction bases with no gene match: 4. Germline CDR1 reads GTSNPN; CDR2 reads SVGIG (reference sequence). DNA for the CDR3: TGTGCCTGGAACAGGGGGACGGACAATGAGCAGTTCTTC. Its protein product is CAWNRGTDNEQFF.

The CDR3 DNA sequence: TGTGCCAGCAGTGGTACAGTGCGCTACAATGAGCAGTTCTTC. Its translation is CASSGTVRYNEQFF. This chain uses TRBV5-4 with TRBJ2-1, with D unresolved. Trimming took 5 bases from V and 3 from J, leaving 12 bases between them. The CDR3 runs to 14 residues. Looked up from germline, CDR1 is SGHNT and CDR2 is YYREEE (reference sequence).

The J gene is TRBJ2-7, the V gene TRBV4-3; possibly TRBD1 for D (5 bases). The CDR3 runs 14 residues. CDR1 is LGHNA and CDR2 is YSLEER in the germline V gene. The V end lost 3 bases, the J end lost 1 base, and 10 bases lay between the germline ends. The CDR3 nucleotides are TGCGCCAGCAGCCATCTTCCAGGGTCCTACGAGCAGTACTTC. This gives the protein CASSHLPGSYEQYF.

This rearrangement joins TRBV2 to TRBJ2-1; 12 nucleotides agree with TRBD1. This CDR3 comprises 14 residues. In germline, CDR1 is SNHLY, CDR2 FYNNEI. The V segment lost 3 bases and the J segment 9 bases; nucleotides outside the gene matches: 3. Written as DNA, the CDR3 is TGTGCCAGCAGTGAGGGACAGGGGGCGCGTGAGCAGTTCTTC. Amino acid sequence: CASSEGQGAREQFF.

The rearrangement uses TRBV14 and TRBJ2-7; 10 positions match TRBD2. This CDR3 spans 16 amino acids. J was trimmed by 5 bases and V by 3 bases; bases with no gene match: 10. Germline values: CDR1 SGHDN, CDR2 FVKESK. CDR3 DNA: TGTGCCAGCAGCCACCGAATTACTAGCGGGGCCAACGAGCAGTACTTC. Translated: CASSHRITSGANEQYF.

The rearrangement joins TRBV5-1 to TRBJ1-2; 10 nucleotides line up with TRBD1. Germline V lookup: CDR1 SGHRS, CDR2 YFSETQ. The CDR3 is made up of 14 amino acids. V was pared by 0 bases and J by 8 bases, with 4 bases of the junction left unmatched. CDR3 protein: CASSLGQGAGGYTF. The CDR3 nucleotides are TGCGCCAGCAGCTTGGGACAGGGGGCTGGGGGCTACACCTTC.

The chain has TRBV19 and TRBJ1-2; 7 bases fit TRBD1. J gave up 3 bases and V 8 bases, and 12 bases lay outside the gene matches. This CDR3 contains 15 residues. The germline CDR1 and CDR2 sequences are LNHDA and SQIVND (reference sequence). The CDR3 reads CASRTNRGPYYGYTF. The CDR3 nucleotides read TGTGCCAGTCGTACGAACAGGGGACCCTACTATGGCTACACCTTC.

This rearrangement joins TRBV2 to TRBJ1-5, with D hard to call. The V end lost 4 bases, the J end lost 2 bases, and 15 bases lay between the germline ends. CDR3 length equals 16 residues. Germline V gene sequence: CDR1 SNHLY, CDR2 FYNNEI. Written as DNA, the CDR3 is TGTGCCAGCAGTGCCTTTACCGGAGGTGGCAATCAGCCCCAGCATTTT. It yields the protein CASSAFTGGGNQPQHF.

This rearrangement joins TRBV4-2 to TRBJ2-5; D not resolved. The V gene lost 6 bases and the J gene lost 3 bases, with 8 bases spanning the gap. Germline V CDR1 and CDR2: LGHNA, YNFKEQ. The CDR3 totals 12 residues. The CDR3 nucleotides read TGTGCCAGCAGTGGTAGAGAAGAGACCCAGTACTTC. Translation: CASSGREETQYF.

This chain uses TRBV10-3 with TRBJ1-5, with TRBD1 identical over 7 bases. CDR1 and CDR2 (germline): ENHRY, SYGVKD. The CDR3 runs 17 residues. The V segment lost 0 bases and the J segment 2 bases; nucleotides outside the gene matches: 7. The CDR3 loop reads CAISESQGGLGNQPQHF. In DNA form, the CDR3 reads TGTGCCATCAGTGAGTCTCAGGGGGGCCTTGGCAATCAGCCCCAGCATTTT.

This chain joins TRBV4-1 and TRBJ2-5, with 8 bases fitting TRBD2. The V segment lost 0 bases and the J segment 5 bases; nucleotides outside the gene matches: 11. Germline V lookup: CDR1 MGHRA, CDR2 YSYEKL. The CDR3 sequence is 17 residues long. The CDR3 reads CASSQEGRGSGEETQYF. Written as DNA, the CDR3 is TGCGCCAGCAGCCAAGAGGGGAGGGGTAGCGGGGAGGAGACCCAGTACTTC.

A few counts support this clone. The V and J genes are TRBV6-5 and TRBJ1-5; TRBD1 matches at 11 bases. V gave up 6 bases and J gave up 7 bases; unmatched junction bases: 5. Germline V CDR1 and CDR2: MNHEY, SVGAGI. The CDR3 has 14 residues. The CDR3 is CASRGTGGQQPQHF. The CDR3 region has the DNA TGTGCCAGCAGAGGGACAGGGGGGCAACAGCCCCAGCATTTT.

The chain's CDR3 is CASSPPSGGHYGYTF. CDR3 in DNA: TGTGCCAGCAGTCCTCCATCAGGGGGTCACTATGGCTACACCTTC. J is TRBJ1-2 and V is TRBV6-5; TRBD1 aligns across 7 bases. The V gene's germline CDR1 is MNHEY and CDR2 SVGAGI. The trim removed 5 bases at V and 3 bases at J, leaving 9 bases unmatched. CDR3 length: 15 amino acids.

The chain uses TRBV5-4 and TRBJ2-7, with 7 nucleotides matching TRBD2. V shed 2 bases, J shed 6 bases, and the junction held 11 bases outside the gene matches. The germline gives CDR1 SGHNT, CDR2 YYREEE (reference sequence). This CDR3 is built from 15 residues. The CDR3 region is CASSFPAGDTSEQYF. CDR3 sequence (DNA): TGTGCCAGCAGCTTTCCGGCGGGAGATACGAGCGAGCAGTACTTC.